Presented here are 19 T cell receptor beta chains from one specimen sequenced in a study of blood T cell repertoires in COVID-19 (dated by TCRdb to 2020 to 2022). Library prep was done by the immunoSEQ multiplex PCR assay. Sourced from immuneACCESS, this table was stored by TCRdb with only in-frame sequences that have V and J called. A share of the clones is absent; for the studies checked, an unresolved V gene accounts for under half, and the remainder has no known explanation. Within this sample are roughly 310,000 clones, with about 89% of them counted one time only. The ten most abundant clones make up about 9.9% of the sample. The sequenced sample consisted of PBMCs or T cells enriched from blood (not recorded which). The source of these receptors is a woman aged 40 to 50 who had recovered from COVID-19.

V is TRBV27 and J is TRBJ1-6; D not certain. Germline V gives CDR1 MNHEY, CDR2 SMNVEV (reference sequence). Trimming took off 1 base at V and 10 bases at J, with 14 bases between the two ends. This CDR3 contains 15 residues. The CDR3: CASSLYGRPGSPLHF. CDR3 sequence (DNA): TGTGCCAGCAGTTTATACGGCAGACCGGGGTCACCCCTCCACTTT.

The chain joins TRBV7-9 to TRBJ1-2; D uncertain. Germline V lookup: CDR1 SEHNR, CDR2 FQNEAQ (reference sequence). V dropped 5 bases and J dropped 4 bases, with 11 bases sitting between them. The length of the CDR3 is 13 residues. CDR3 in amino acids: CASSLTRPYGYTF. The DNA for the CDR3 is TGTGCCAGCAGCCTCACTAGACCCTATGGCTACACCTTC. The variable domain in full, completed from reference TRBV7-9 and TRBJ1-2, reads DTGVSQNPRHKITKRGQNVTFRCDPISEHNRLYWYRQTLGQGPEFLTYFQNEAQLEKSRLLSDRFSAERPKGSFSTLEIQRTEQGDSAMYLCASSLTRPYGYTFGSGTRLTVV.

The chain joins TRBV5-1 to TRBJ2-5; 8 positions agree with TRBD1. The CDR3 runs to 15 residues. Germline V gives CDR1 SGHRS, CDR2 YFSETQ. J lost 2 bases, V lost 2 bases, and 5 bases had no gene match. CDR3 region: CASSLTGGWQETQYF. The DNA for the CDR3 is TGCGCCAGCAGCTTAACAGGGGGATGGCAAGAGACCCAGTACTTC.

As to this clone: The same CDR3 is also encoded by other DNA sequences in this sample. The J gene is TRBJ1-2, the V gene TRBV9; TRBD1 matches at 12 bases. The germline V gene has CDR1 SGDLS and CDR2 YYNGEE. V was clipped by 3 bases and J by 5 bases; unmatched bases: 5. This CDR3 comprises 15 residues. The CDR3 DNA follows: TGTGCCAGCAGCGAGGGGACAGGGGGCGTGTATGGCTACACCTTC. This codes for CASSEGTGGVYGYTF.

This clone was observed once. The rearrangement uses TRBV7-2 and TRBJ1-5, with 7 bases lining up with TRBD1. Germline V gives CDR1 SGHTA, CDR2 FQGNSA. V shed 5 bases and J 1 base; nucleotides not matched to a gene: 8. CDR3 length equals 16 residues. The CDR3: CASSTRTGPSNQPQHF. CDR3 bases: TGTGCCAGCAGCACTCGGACAGGTCCAAGCAATCAGCCCCAGCATTTT.

The chain combines TRBV25-1 with TRBJ1-1, with a tentative D call TRBD1 (5 bases). Germline V gene sequence: CDR1 MGHDK, CDR2 SYGVNS. There are 12 residues in the CDR3. V was cut by 6 bases and J by 11 bases, with 16 bases left in between. CDR3 in amino acids: CASRQGLLDAFF. The CDR3 coding sequence is TGTGCCAGCAGGCAGGGTCTATTAGACGCTTTCTTT. The whole variable domain, filled in from reference TRBV25-1 and TRBJ1-1, reads EADIYQTPRYLVIGTGKKITLECSQTMGHDKMYWYQQDPGMELHLIHYSYGVNSTEKGDLSSESTVSRIRTEHFPLTLESARPSHTSQYLCASRQGLLDAFFGQGTRLTVV.

The gene calls are TRBV9 and TRBJ2-7, with TRBD1 matching over 7 bases. CDR3 length equals 14 residues. Losses at the gene ends were 4 bases for V and 5 bases for J; bases not matched to a gene: 9. The germline gives CDR1 SGDLS, CDR2 YYNGEE. The CDR3 sequence: CASSPPTGPHEQYF. For the CDR3, the DNA is TGTGCCAGCAGCCCCCCGACAGGGCCTCACGAGCAGTACTTC.

The chain couples TRBV5-8 to TRBJ1-6; D ambiguous. Trimming left V 1 base short and J 10 bases short, with 12 bases between. CDR1 SGHTS and CDR2 YDEGEE come from the germline V gene. The CDR3 runs to 14 residues. The CDR3 coding sequence is TGTGCCAGCAGCTTGCTCCCCCTAGAATCACCCCTCCACTTT. Amino acid sequence: CASSLLPLESPLHF.

The chain recombines TRBV3-1 (or the pseudogene TRBV3-2) with TRBJ2-7, with 9 nucleotides matching TRBD1. Germline trimming cut 1 base from V and 4 bases from J; bases unmatched to any gene: 5. The CDR3 totals 15 residues. Germline V gene sequence: CDR1 LGHDT, CDR2 YNNKEL (reference sequence). The CDR3 coding sequence is TGTGCCAGCAGCCAAGCCGGGACAGGGCTATACGAGCAGTACTTC. It is translated as CASSQAGTGLYEQYF.

The rearrangement joins TRBV28 to TRBJ2-5; TRBD1 matches at 7 bases. V lost 7 bases, J lost 5 bases, and 10 bases stayed unmatched. CDR3 length: 14 amino acids. Germline lookup yields CDR1 MDHEN and CDR2 SYDVKM. The CDR3 bases are TGTGCCAGCATCGGCCGACAGGGTTGGGAGACCCAGTACTTC. Translating gives CASIGRQGWETQYF.

This clone has just one count. This chain links TRBV13 with TRBJ2-1; 8 positions agree with TRBD2. With 1 base clipped from V and 7 bases from J, the junction kept 6 bases outside the gene matches. CDR1 is PRHDT and CDR2 is FYEKMQ in the germline V gene (reference sequence). The CDR3 consists of 15 residues. CDR3 sequence reads: CASSLEAGGSNEQFF. CDR3 in DNA: TGTGCCAGCAGCTTAGAGGCGGGGGGCTCGAATGAGCAGTTCTTC.

The CDR3, as DNA: TGTGCCAGCAGCTTAAGCGCAGTGAACACTGAAGCTTTCTTT. It translates to CASSLSAVNTEAFF. The chain employs TRBV7-9 and TRBJ1-1; D not resolved. Trimming pared 2 bases from V and 0 bases from J, leaving 7 bases between. CDR1 SEHNR and CDR2 FQNEAQ come from the germline V gene (reference sequence). This CDR3 spans 14 amino acids.

The CDR3 region is CASSSDRGWGAFF. For the CDR3, the DNA is TGCGCCAGCAGCTCCGACAGGGGCTGGGGGGCTTTCTTT. This chain links TRBV5-1 with TRBJ1-1, with 8 bases identical to TRBD1. The ends lost 3 bases at V and 11 bases at J; junction bases unmatched: 9. CDR1 is SGHRS and CDR2 is YFSETQ in the germline V gene. The CDR3 is made up of 13 amino acids.

The chain links TRBV5-4 to TRBJ2-7, with 7 bases aligning to TRBD1. This CDR3 spans 15 amino acids. The germline CDR1 and CDR2 sequences are SGHNT and YYREEE (reference sequence). J gave up 1 base and V 3 bases, and 7 bases lay outside the gene matches. The CDR3, as DNA: TGTGCCAGCAGCTACAGGGGAAGTGGGTCCTACGAGCAGTACTTC. It specifies CASSYRGSGSYEQYF.

The chain uses TRBV20-1 and TRBJ2-7; 12 nucleotides agree with TRBD2. The CDR3 is 16 residues long. The V and J ends lost 3 bases and 0 bases, in that order; junction bases with no gene match: 6. Germline CDR1 reads DFQATT; CDR2 reads SNEGSKA (reference sequence). The DNA of the CDR3 is TGCAGTGCTAGTCGGGGACTAGCGGGTTCCTCCTACGAGCAGTACTTC. This gives the protein CSASRGLAGSSYEQYF.

CDR3 region: CASSPTSGKPNEQFF. As DNA, the CDR3 is TGTGCCAGCAGCCCAACTAGCGGGAAGCCAAATGAGCAGTTCTTC. V is TRBV25-1 and J is TRBJ2-1, with 10 bases lining up with TRBD2. This CDR3 contains 15 residues. In germline, CDR1 is MGHDK, CDR2 SYGVNS. V lost 6 bases to trimming and J lost 7 bases; unmatched junction nucleotides: 9.

V gene TRBV20-1 combines with J gene TRBJ2-7; D is ambiguous. Deletions cut 3 bases from V and 7 bases from J, with 7 bases between. The CDR3 contains 10 residues. Germline V lookup: CDR1 DFQATT, CDR2 SNEGSKA (reference sequence). DNA for the CDR3: TGCAGTGCTAGCTTCGGGGAGCAGTACTTC. Its translation is CSASFGEQYF.

The CDR3 sequence is CASSSNLNTEAFF. The CDR3 DNA reads TGTGCCAGCAGCTCAAATCTGAACACTGAAGCTTTCTTT. The chain combines TRBV7-3 with TRBJ1-1, with D uncertain. The CDR3 is made up of 13 amino acids. Germline V lookup: CDR1 SGHTA, CDR2 FQGTGA. V dropped 4 bases and J dropped 0 bases, with 6 bases sitting between them.

The chain is built from TRBV5-6 and TRBJ2-6, with D perhaps matching TRBD1 (5 bases). Germline V gives CDR1 SGHDT, CDR2 YYEEEE. V was shortened by 5 bases and J by 0 bases, with 18 bases between the two germline ends. CDR3 length: 18 amino acids. CDR3 loop: CASRSADQGTSGANVLTF. In nucleotides, the CDR3 is TGTGCCAGCAGGTCCGCAGATCAGGGAACCTCTGGGGCCAACGTCCTGACTTTC.